This TCR beta chain is drawn from a study of regulatory T cells in long-lasting Graves disease. Study-wide findings and caveats: Preferential use of TRBV28, TRBJ1-2 and TRBJ2-5 was seen in persistent disease. Persistent patients shared more public clonotypes (around 2,500) than newly diagnosed patients (over 900). Persistent Graves' disease cases displayed lower TCR diversity than newly diagnosed ones.

This clonotype was counted at least ten times. Its antigen is undetermined. This CDR3 has 15 amino acids. The V gene's germline CDR1 is SGHAT and CDR2 FQNNGV. V lost 5 bases and J lost 0; bases outside the gene matches: 4. Described time point: newly diagnosed GD, antithyroid drugs for less than 3 months. Extracted PBMC RNA gave rise to the TCR library. Tubes containing EDTA received about 9.4 milliliters of drawn peripheral blood. TCR beta libraries were built with iRepertoire HTBI primers and Arm-PCR of CDR3 regions. One entry per CDR3 protein results from TCRdb running MiXCR on the multiplex PCR reads. The sample contains 250,000 to 400,000 distinct CDR3 sequences, 15% to 20% of which appear only once.

The sequenced sample was peripheral blood mononuclear cells (PBMCs), obtained at new diagnosis, from a patient treated with antithyroid drugs. The genes are TRBV11-2 and TRBJ2-1, with TRBD2 matching over 7 bases. The receptor's source is a female donor with Graves disease. The DNA of the CDR3 is TGTGCCAGCAGCCCCTTAGCGGGCTCCTACAATGAGCAGTTCTTC. This translates into CASSPLAGSYNEQFF.